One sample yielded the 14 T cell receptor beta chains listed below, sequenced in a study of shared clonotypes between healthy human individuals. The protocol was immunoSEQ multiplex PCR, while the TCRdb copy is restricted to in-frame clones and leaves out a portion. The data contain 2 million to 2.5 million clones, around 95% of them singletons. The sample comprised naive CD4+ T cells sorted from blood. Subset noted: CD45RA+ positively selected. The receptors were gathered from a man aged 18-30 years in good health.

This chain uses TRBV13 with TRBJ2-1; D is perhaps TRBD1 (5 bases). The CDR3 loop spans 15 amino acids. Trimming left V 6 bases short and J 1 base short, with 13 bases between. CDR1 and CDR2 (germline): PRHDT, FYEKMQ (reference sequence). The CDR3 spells CASRQGARSYNEQFF. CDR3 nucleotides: TGTGCCAGCAGGCAAGGGGCACGATCCTACAATGAGCAGTTCTTC.

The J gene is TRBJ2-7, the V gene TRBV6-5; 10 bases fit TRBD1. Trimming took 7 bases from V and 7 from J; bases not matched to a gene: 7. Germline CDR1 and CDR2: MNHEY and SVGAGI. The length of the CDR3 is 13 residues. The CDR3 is CASTRQGAREQYF. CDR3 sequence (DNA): TGTGCCAGCACCAGACAGGGGGCGCGGGAGCAGTACTTC.

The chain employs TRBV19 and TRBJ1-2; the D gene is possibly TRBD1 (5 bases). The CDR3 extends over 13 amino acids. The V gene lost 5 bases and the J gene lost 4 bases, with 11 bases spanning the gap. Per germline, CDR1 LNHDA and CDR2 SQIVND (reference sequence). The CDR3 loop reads CASSSGLSYGYTF. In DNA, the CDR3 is TGTGCCAGTAGTTCGGGACTGAGCTATGGCTACACCTTC. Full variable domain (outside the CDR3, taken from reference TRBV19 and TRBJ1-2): DGGITQSPKYLFRKEGQNVTLSCEQNLNHDAMYWYRQDPGQGLRLIYYSQIVNDFQKGDIAEGYSVSREKKESFPLTVTSAQKNPTAFYLCASSSGLSYGYTFGSGTRLTVV.

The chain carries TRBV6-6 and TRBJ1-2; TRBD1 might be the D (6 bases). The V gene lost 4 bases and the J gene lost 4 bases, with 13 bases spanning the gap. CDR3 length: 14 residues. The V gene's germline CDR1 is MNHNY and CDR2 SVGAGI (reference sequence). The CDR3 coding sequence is TGTGCCAGCAGTTCGTCATCGGGGGCCTATGGCTACACCTTC. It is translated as CASSSSSGAYGYTF.

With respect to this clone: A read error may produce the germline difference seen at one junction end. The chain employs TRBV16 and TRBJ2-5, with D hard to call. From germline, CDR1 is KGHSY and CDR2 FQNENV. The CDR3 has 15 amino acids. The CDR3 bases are TGTGCCAGCAGCCAATATTGGGCGGCAGGAGAGCCCCAGTACTTC. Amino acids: CASSQYWAAGEPQYF.

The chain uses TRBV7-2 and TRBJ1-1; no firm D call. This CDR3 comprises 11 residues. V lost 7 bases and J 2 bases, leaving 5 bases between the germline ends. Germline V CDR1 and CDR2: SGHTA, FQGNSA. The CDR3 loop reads CASNLNTEAFF. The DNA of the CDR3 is TGTGCCAGCAACCTAAACACTGAAGCTTTCTTT.

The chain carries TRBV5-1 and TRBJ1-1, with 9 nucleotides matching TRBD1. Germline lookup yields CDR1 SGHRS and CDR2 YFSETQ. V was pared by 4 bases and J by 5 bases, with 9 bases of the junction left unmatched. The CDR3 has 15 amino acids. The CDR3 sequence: CASSPGQGWGTEAFF. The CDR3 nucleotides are TGCGCCAGCAGCCCAGGACAGGGGTGGGGGACTGAAGCTTTCTTT. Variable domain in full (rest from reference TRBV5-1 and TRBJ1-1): KAGVTQTPRYLIKTRGQQVTLSCSPISGHRSVSWYQQTPGQGLQFLFEYFSETQRNKGNFPGRFSGRQFSNSRSEMNVSTLELGDSALYLCASSPGQGWGTEAFFGQGTRLTVV.

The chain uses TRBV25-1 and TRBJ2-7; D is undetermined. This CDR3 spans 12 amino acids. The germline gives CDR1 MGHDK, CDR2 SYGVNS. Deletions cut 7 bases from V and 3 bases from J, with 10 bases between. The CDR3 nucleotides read TGTGCCAGCAAAGGTCACTTCTACGAGCAGTACTTC. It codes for CASKGHFYEQYF.

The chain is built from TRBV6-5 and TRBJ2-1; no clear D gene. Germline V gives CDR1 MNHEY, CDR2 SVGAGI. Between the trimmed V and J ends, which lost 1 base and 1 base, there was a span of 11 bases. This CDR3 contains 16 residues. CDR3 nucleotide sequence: TGTGCCAGCAGTTACTTGTTTGGGTCATCCTACAATGAGCAGTTCTTC. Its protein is CASSYLFGSSYNEQFF.

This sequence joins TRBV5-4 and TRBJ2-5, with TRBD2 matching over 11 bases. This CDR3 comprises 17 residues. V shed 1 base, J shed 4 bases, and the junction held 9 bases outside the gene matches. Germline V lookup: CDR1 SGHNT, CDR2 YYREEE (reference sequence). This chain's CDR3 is CASSLPSRSGGAETQYF. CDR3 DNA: TGTGCCAGCAGCTTGCCGTCTCGTAGCGGGGGGGCAGAGACCCAGTACTTC.

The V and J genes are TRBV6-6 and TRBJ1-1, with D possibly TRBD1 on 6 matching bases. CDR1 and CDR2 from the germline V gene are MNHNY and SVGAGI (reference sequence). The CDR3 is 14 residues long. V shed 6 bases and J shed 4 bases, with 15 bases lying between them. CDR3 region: CASSGHREGTEAFF. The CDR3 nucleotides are TGTGCCAGCAGCGGACACAGGGAGGGCACTGAAGCTTTCTTT.

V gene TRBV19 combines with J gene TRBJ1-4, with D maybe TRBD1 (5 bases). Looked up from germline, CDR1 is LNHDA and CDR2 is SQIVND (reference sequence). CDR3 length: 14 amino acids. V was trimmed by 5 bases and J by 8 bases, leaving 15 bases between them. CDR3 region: CASSVRERQEKLFF. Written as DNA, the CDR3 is TGTGCCAGTAGTGTCAGGGAGCGTCAGGAAAAACTGTTTTTT.

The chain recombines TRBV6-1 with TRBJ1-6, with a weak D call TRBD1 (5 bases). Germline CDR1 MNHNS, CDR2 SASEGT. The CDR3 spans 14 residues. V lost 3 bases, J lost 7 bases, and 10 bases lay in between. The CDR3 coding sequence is TGTGCCAGCAGTGAGCTTGAGGGGAATTCACCCCTCCACTTT. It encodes CASSELEGNSPLHF.

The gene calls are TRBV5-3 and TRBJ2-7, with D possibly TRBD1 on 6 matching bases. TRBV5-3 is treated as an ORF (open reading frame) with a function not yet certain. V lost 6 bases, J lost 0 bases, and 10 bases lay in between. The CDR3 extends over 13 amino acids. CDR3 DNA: TGTGCCAGAACTAGGGGGAGCTCCTACGAGCAGTACTTC. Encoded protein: CARTRGSSYEQYF.